The 29 T cell receptor beta chains below were found in one sample sequenced in a study of T cell responses to AZD1222 COVID-19 vaccine. This table comes from immunoSEQ multiplex PCR, and its TCRdb copy is limited to in-frame clones, with some not included. The data contain more than 150,000 clones, 75% to 90% of them singletons. Specimen: peripheral blood, collected on day 0 of MenACWY control vaccination. Receptors were obtained from an adult in good health.

This clone was seen a handful of times. The rearrangement links TRBV5-1 to TRBJ2-7; 11 bases map to TRBD1. Germline loops: CDR1 SGHRS, CDR2 YFSETQ. This CDR3 has 15 amino acids. V was clipped by 4 bases and J by 0 bases; unmatched bases: 3. The CDR3 bases are TGCGCCAGCAGCCCTGGGACAGGGGGCTCCTACGAGCAGTACTTC. Its protein is CASSPGTGGSYEQYF.

A single count supports this clone. The chain couples TRBV9 to TRBJ2-3; D tentatively reads TRBD1 or TRBD2 (6 bases each). CDR1 and CDR2 from the germline V gene are SGDLS and YYNGEE. The ends were cut back, 0 bases at V and 3 bases at J, with 14 bases in the middle. The length of the CDR3 is 16 residues. In DNA, the CDR3 is TGTGCCAGCAGCGTAGAGGGGGGCCTCGTGACAGATACGCAGTATTTT. Translating it yields CASSVEGGLVTDTQYF.

V is TRBV6-5 and J is TRBJ2-7; 8 nucleotides agree with TRBD2. This CDR3 comprises 15 residues. V was clipped by 6 bases and J by 2 bases; unmatched bases: 9. Germline CDR1 MNHEY, CDR2 SVGAGI. CDR3 DNA sequence: TGTGCCAGCAGAACGGTGGCGGGAGGAGCCTACGAGCAGTACTTC. Encoded protein: CASRTVAGGAYEQYF.

The chain combines TRBV30 with TRBJ2-5; 7 bases agree with TRBD2. The junction had 12 bases not matched to a gene; V was cut back by 0 bases and J by 5 bases. CDR1 and CDR2 from the germline V gene are GTSNPN and SVGIG (reference sequence). The CDR3 runs 16 residues. CDR3 nucleotide sequence: TGTGCCTGGAGTGTACGCGAGGGAGGGAATCATGAGACCCAGTACTTC. It is translated as CAWSVREGGNHETQYF.

The CDR3 sequence is CASSLVRHRGAYEQYF. The CDR3 bases are TGTGCCAGCAGCTTAGTTAGGCACCGGGGGGCCTACGAGCAGTACTTC. The rearrangement joins TRBV28 to TRBJ2-7; 7 nucleotides agree with TRBD2. The CDR3 consists of 16 residues. V was pared by 6 bases and J by 2 bases, with 13 bases of the junction left unmatched. Germline V gives CDR1 MDHEN, CDR2 SYDVKM.

The rearrangement joins TRBV2 to TRBJ2-5; TRBD2 agrees at 14 bases. The CDR3 has 15 amino acids. CDR1 is SNHLY, CDR2 FYNNEI, per germline. V was clipped by 11 bases and J by 5 bases; unmatched bases: 10. Here the CDR3 reads CAGRGTSGSFETQYF. Written as DNA, the CDR3 is TGTGCCGGGAGAGGGACTAGCGGGAGTTTTGAGACCCAGTACTTC.

V and J are TRBV5-5 and TRBJ2-7; D not resolved. The CDR3 runs 13 residues. Germline V gene sequence: CDR1 SGHKS, CDR2 YYEKEE (reference sequence). V was cut by 1 base and J by 0 bases, with 5 bases left in between. The CDR3 reads CASSLKSSYEQYF. The CDR3 DNA reads TGTGCCAGCAGCTTGAAAAGCTCCTACGAGCAGTACTTC.

The chain couples TRBV5-1 to TRBJ1-1; no firm D call. Germline V lookup: CDR1 SGHRS, CDR2 YFSETQ. Between the trimmed V and J ends, which lost 0 bases and 1 base, there was a span of 10 bases. The CDR3 extends over 15 amino acids. CDR3 DNA sequence: TGCGCCAGCAGCTTGGATGCCACCTGGAACACTGAAGCTTTCTTT. The encoded protein is CASSLDATWNTEAFF.

In the case of this clone: Additional DNA sequences in this sample encode the identical CDR3. V gene TRBV30 combines with J gene TRBJ1-6, with 8 bases that match TRBD1. CDR1 and CDR2 from the germline V gene are GTSNPN and SVGIG (reference sequence). The V segment lost 5 bases and the J segment 7 bases; nucleotides outside the gene matches: 4. The CDR3 sequence is 13 residues long. The CDR3 DNA reads as TGTGCCTGGGCCGGACAGGGAAATTCACCCCTCCACTTT. It translates to CAWAGQGNSPLHF.

The rearrangement uses TRBV6-5 and TRBJ1-1; weak D call: TRBD1 (5 bases). Germline CDR1 MNHEY, CDR2 SVGAGI. V was pared by 5 bases and J by 0 bases, with 7 bases between. The CDR3 covers 13 residues. The chain's CDR3 is CASSRGMNTEAFF. The CDR3 DNA is TGTGCCAGCAGTCGGGGGATGAACACTGAAGCTTTCTTT.

The rearrangement joins TRBV3-1 (or the pseudogene TRBV3-2) to TRBJ2-2; tentative D call: TRBD2 (6 bases). Germline V gene data show CDR1 as LGHDT and CDR2 as YNNKEL (reference sequence). V was cut by 0 bases and J by 6 bases, with 8 bases left in between. This CDR3 spans 14 amino acids. CDR3 residues: CASSQEGGAGELFF. The CDR3 region has the DNA TGTGCCAGCAGCCAAGAAGGCGGGGCCGGGGAGCTGTTTTTT.

This rearrangement joins TRBV7-3 to TRBJ1-2; 11 nucleotides align to TRBD1. The V and J ends lost 5 bases and 7 bases, in that order; junction bases with no gene match: 6. Germline CDR1 SGHTA, CDR2 FQGTGA. The CDR3 sequence is 14 residues long. CDR3 protein: CASSQGQGARGYTF. For the CDR3, the DNA is TGTGCCAGCAGCCAAGGACAGGGGGCGCGTGGCTACACCTTC.

The V gene is TRBV24-1, the J gene TRBJ2-3; the match to TRBD2 covers 11 bases. Germline CDR1 and CDR2: KGHDR and SFDVKD. The CDR3 has 16 amino acids. After removal of 1 base from V and 7 bases from J, the junction contained 6 bases not matched to a gene. CDR3 protein: CATSDFGSGGANTQYF. Here the CDR3 DNA reads TGTGCCACCAGTGATTTTGGTAGCGGGGGGGCAAATACGCAGTATTTT.

The chain combines TRBV6-5 with TRBJ2-7; 7 bases match TRBD1. The CDR3 runs to 15 residues. From germline, CDR1 is MNHEY and CDR2 SVGAGI. Trimming took 5 bases from V and 3 from J; bases not matched to a gene: 10. CDR3 coding DNA: TGTGCCAGCAGTCCTTCGGGACAGAACTTCTACGAGCAGTACTTC. Residues: CASSPSGQNFYEQYF.

The V gene is TRBV7-9, the J gene TRBJ2-7; TRBD2 matches at 14 bases. The CDR3 has 18 amino acids. J was trimmed by 7 bases and V by 5 bases; bases with no gene match: 16. The germline gives CDR1 SEHNR, CDR2 FQNEAQ (reference sequence). CDR3 sequence: CASSPALVGTSGSWEQYF. CDR3 in DNA: TGTGCCAGCAGCCCGGCGCTAGTAGGGACTAGCGGGAGTTGGGAGCAGTACTTC.

This chain joins TRBV19 and TRBJ2-2; a weak D match, TRBD2 (5 bases). The V end lost 2 bases, the J end lost 4 bases, and 17 bases lay between the germline ends. The CDR3 has 17 residues. The germline CDR1 and CDR2 sequences are LNHDA and SQIVND (reference sequence). DNA for the CDR3: TGTGCCAGTAGTATAACGCAGCGAGCGGACCTCACCGGGGAGCTGTTTTTT. Translated, it gives CASSITQRADLTGELFF.

This clone was observed a handful of times. The chain employs TRBV5-1 and TRBJ2-2, with TRBD1 as a possible D gene (6 bases). V shed 5 bases and J shed 6 bases, with 11 bases lying between them. CDR1 and CDR2 (germline): SGHRS, YFSETQ. The CDR3 sequence is 13 residues long. CDR3 DNA sequence: TGCGCCAGCAGGGGGGCGGTGGCCGGGGAGCTGTTTTTT. Amino acid sequence: CASRGAVAGELFF.

This clone was counted between two and nine times. The chain links TRBV7-9 to TRBJ2-6, with TRBD1 matching 10 bases. The V gene end was trimmed by 4 bases and the J gene end by 2 bases; junction bases not matched to a gene: 5. The CDR3 consists of 17 residues. Per the germline V gene, CDR1 is SEHNR and CDR2 is FQNEAQ (reference sequence). In DNA, the CDR3 is TGTGCCAGCAGCTCGGGACAGGGGAGGACTGGGGCCAACGTCCTGACTTTC. It is translated as CASSSGQGRTGANVLTF.

The V call is TRBV27, the J call TRBJ2-7, with 9 bases aligning to TRBD2. V gave up 4 bases and J gave up 2 bases; unmatched junction bases: 9. The CDR3 spans 16 residues. Germline V gene sequence: CDR1 MNHEY, CDR2 SMNVEV (reference sequence). The CDR3 region is CASSSVGVAGAYEQYF. The CDR3 nucleotides are TGTGCCAGCAGTTCTGTCGGGGTAGCGGGAGCCTACGAGCAGTACTTC.

The J gene is TRBJ2-7, the V gene TRBV6-2 or TRBV6-3; tentatively, D is TRBD1 (5 bases). Germline assignment: CDR1 MNHEY and CDR2 SVGEGT. The CDR3 runs to 15 residues. Trimming cost V 2 bases and J 0 bases, with 11 bases left between them. The CDR3 nucleotides read TGTGCCAGCAGTTACAAAAGACAGAGCTCCTACGAGCAGTACTTC. The encoded protein is CASSYKRQSSYEQYF.

The rearrangement links TRBV30 to TRBJ2-7, with 9 bases identical to TRBD2. This CDR3 spans 15 amino acids. Germline V gene sequence: CDR1 GTSNPN, CDR2 SVGIG (reference sequence). Unmatched junction bases numbered 5, after V lost 0 bases and J lost 2 bases. CDR3 residues: CAWSVGSGSPYEQYF. DNA of the CDR3: TGTGCCTGGAGTGTTGGTAGCGGGAGCCCCTACGAGCAGTACTTC.

V usage is TRBV7-9 and J usage is TRBJ2-7; no firm D call. Per the germline V gene, CDR1 is SEHNR and CDR2 is FQNEAQ (reference sequence). The ends were cut back, 4 bases at V and 6 bases at J, with 7 bases in the middle. CDR3 length: 11 residues. CDR3 nucleotide sequence: TGTGCCAGCAGCTCCGGGCTCGAGCAGTACTTC. Protein product: CASSSGLEQYF.

The chain combines TRBV28 with TRBJ1-6; D perhaps matches TRBD1 (5 bases). The V and J ends lost 3 bases and 5 bases respectively, with 14 bases between them. Germline lookup yields CDR1 MDHEN and CDR2 SYDVKM. The CDR3 is 16 residues long. CDR3 region: CASSFRGRSHNSPLHF. Written as DNA, the CDR3 is TGTGCCAGCAGTTTTCGGGGCAGGTCGCATAATTCACCCCTCCACTTT.

This clone was counted only a few times. V gene TRBV19 combines with J gene TRBJ1-2, with D possibly being TRBD1 (6 bases). Trimming left V 7 bases short and J 5 bases short, with 14 bases between. Germline CDR1 LNHDA, CDR2 SQIVND (reference sequence). The CDR3 extends over 13 amino acids. The CDR3 region is CASTWEGGYGYTF. The CDR3, as DNA: TGTGCCAGTACGTGGGAAGGGGGATATGGCTACACCTTC.

The chain carries TRBV28 and TRBJ2-4; D unclear. Germline-derived CDR1 and CDR2 are MDHEN and SYDVKM. This CDR3 is 14 amino acids long. V gave up 5 bases and J gave up 6 bases, with 14 bases separating them. The CDR3 loop is CASSGLGERNIQYF. The CDR3 DNA reads as TGTGCCAGCAGTGGCCTAGGAGAGAGAAACATTCAGTACTTC.

The chain links TRBV4-2 to TRBJ2-4, with TRBD2 identical over 8 bases. The CDR3 runs 17 residues. Germline CDR1 LGHNA, CDR2 YNFKEQ. V dropped 0 bases and J dropped 1; count of bases not matched to a gene: 5. CDR3 loop: CASSQDRASGAKNIQYF. In DNA form, the CDR3 reads TGTGCCAGCAGCCAAGATCGGGCTAGCGGGGCCAAAAACATTCAGTACTTC.

V gene TRBV5-1 combines with J gene TRBJ2-7, with no clear D. Germline V gene data show CDR1 as SGHRS and CDR2 as YFSETQ. Trimming took off 0 bases at V and 2 bases at J, with 12 bases between the two ends. The CDR3 length is 15 residues. CDR3 coding DNA: TGCGCCAGCAGCTTGGCCTCAGGAGTTACCTACGAGCAGTACTTC. This encodes CASSLASGVTYEQYF.

V usage is TRBV5-4 and J usage is TRBJ2-2; no firm D call. The CDR3 covers 15 residues. The germline gives CDR1 SGHNT, CDR2 YYREEE (reference sequence). Trimming stripped 1 base from V and 0 bases from J, with 7 bases between. The CDR3 spells CASSLLAANTGELFF. The CDR3 coding sequence is TGTGCCAGCAGCTTGCTTGCCGCGAACACCGGGGAGCTGTTTTTT.

This CDR3 is CASSYRHLGGGYTF. CDR3 DNA: TGTGCCAGCAGTTACCGACATCTCGGGGGTGGCTACACCTTC. The chain links TRBV6-5 to TRBJ1-2; TRBD1 might be the D (5 bases). V lost 2 bases, J lost 7 bases, and 14 bases lay in between. There are 14 residues in the CDR3. Germline-derived CDR1 and CDR2 are MNHEY and SVGAGI.